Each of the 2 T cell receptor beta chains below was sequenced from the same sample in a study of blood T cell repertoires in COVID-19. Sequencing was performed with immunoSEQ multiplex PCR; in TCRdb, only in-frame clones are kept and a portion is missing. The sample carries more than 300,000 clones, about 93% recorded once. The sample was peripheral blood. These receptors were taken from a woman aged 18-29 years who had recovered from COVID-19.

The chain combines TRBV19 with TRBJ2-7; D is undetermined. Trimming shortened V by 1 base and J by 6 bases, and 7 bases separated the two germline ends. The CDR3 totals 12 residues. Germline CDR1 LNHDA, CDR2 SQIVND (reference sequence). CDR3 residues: CASSIVASEQYV. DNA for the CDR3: TGTGCCAGTAGTATAGTAGCTTCCGAGCAGTACGTC.

The CDR3 DNA sequence: TGTGCCAGCAGCACCGGGACAGGGGTCTATGGCTACACCTTC. Translated: CASSTGTGVYGYTF. The V call is TRBV3-1 (or the pseudogene TRBV3-2), the J call TRBJ1-2; 10 nucleotides line up with TRBD1. Trimming removed 5 bases from V and 4 bases from J; junction bases left unmatched: 4. Germline V gene sequence: CDR1 LGHDT, CDR2 YNNKEL (reference sequence). The CDR3 loop spans 14 amino acids.